This TCR beta chain was retrieved from a study of CD4 and CD8 cells across lung adenocarcinoma regions. This clonotype is termed medium-sized. Per the germline V gene, CDR1 is MNHNS and CDR2 is SASEGT. Trimming took 0 bases from V and 1 from J, leaving 14 bases between them. The CDR3 has 17 residues. The patients had localized lung adenocarcinoma, a non-small cell subtype. TCRdb used MiXCR to reprocess the PCR reads, holding one entry per CDR3 protein. This table has roughly 13,000 distinct CDR3 sequences, around three fifths appearing once. This TCR was recovered from a female donor with lung adenocarcinoma. The CD4 and CD8 labels of this study may be unreliable. The gene calls are TRBV6-1 and TRBJ2-3; D is possibly TRBD2 (5 bases). Sequenced input: CD8+ T cells from the margin of a lung tumor. CDR3 region: CASSEALVGLGTDTQYF. In nucleotides, the CDR3 is TGTGCCAGCAGTGAAGCATTGGTAGGACTCGGCACAGATACGCAGTATTTT.